This TCR beta chain derives from a study of neoadjuvant anti-PD-1 for oral cavity cancer. Concerning this clone itself: The antigen is unknown.

Time point specified: after neoadjuvant nivolumab, at surgical resection. General observations from the study: Non-responders to neoadjuvant nivolumab had significantly more clonal PBMC T cells than responders.

Repertoires were generated with immunoSEQ multiplex PCR, while TCRdb's copy carries only in-frame clones and drops some. The profile shows about 14,000 clones, 55% to 75% of them singletons. CDR3 length: 14 residues. Per the germline V gene, CDR1 is LNHDA and CDR2 is SQIVND (reference sequence). V gave up 8 bases and J gave up 7 bases; unmatched junction bases: 6. The chain employs TRBV19 and TRBJ2-1; 12 bases are shared with TRBD2. This clonotype originated in a person aged 40-85 years with oral cavity squamous cell carcinoma. This sample comprised PBMCs, obtained after nivolumab (anti-PD-1) treatment. The CDR3 DNA reads as TGTGCCAGTGCGACTAGCGGGAGAAAGAATGAGCAGTTCTTC. Amino acid sequence: CASATSGRKNEQFF.